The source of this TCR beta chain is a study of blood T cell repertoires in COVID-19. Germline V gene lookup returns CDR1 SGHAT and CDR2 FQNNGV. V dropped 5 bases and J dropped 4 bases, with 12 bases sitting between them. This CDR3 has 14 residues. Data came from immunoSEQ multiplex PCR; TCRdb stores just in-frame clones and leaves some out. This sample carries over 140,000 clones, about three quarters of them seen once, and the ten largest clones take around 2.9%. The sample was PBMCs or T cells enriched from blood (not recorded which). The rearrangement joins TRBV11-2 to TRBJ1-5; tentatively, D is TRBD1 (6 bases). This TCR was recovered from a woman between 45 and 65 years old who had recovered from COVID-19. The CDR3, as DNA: TGTGCCAGCAGCCCACAGGGAACTAATCAGCCCCAGCATTTT. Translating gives CASSPQGTNQPQHF. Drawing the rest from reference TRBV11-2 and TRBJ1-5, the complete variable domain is EAGVAQSPRYKIIEKRQSVAFWCNPISGHATLYWYQQILGQGPKLLIQFQNNGVVDDSQLPKDRFSAERLKGVDSTLKIQPAKLEDSAVYLCASSPQGTNQPQHFGDGTRLSIL.